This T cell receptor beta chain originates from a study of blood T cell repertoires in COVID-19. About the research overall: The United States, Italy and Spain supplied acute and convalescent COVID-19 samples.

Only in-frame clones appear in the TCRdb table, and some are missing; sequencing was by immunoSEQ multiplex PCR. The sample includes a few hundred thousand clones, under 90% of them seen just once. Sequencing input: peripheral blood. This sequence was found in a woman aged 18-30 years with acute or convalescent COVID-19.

In DNA, the CDR3 is TGCGCCAGCAGCCACGGCCGGGAGGGCGTAACCTATGGCTACACCTTC. Protein sequence: CASSHGREGVTYGYTF. The chain is built from TRBV5-1 and TRBJ1-2; D not certain. The CDR3 has 16 amino acids. Deletions cut 4 bases from V and 4 bases from J, with 20 bases between. CDR1 SGHRS and CDR2 YFSETQ come from the germline V gene.